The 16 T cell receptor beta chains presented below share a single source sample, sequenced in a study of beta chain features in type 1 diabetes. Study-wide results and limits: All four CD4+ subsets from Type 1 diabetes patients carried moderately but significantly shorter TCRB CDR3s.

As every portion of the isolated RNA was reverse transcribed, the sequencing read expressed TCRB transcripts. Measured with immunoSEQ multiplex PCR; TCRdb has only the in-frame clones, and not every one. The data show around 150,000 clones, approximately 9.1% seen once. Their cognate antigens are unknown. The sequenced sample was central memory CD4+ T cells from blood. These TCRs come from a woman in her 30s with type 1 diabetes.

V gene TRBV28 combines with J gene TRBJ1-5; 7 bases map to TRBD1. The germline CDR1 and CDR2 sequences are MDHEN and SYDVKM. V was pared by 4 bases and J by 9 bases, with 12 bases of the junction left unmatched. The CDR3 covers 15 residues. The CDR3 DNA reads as TGTGCCAGCAGTTACCTAACAGGGGAAAACTCGCCCCAGCATTTT. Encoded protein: CASSYLTGENSPQHF.

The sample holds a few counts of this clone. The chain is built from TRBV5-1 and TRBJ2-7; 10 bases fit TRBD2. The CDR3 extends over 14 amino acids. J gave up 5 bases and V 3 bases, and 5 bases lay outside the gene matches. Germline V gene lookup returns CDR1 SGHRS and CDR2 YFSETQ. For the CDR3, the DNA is TGCGCCAGCAGCTCTAGCGGGAGTTTCAACGAGCAGTACTTC. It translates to CASSSSGSFNEQYF.

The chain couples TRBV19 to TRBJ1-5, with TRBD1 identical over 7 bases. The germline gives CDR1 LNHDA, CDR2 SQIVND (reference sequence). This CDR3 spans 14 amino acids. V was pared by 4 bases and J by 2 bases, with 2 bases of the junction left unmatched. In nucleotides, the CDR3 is TGTGCCAGTAGTACAACAGGGGGCAATCAGCCCCAGCATTTT. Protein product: CASSTTGGNQPQHF.

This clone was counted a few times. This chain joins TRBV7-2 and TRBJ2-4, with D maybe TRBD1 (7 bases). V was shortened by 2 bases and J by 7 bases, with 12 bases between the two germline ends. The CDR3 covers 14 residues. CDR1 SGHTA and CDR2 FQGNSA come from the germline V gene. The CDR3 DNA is TGTGCCAGCAGCTTATTCGCAGGGGGGAACATTCAGTACTTC. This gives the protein CASSLFAGGNIQYF.

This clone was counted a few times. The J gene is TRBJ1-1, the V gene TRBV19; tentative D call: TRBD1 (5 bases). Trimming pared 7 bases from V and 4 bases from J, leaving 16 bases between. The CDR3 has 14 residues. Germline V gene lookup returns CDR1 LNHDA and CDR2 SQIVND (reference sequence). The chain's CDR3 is CASNRRDLLTEAFF. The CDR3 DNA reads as TGTGCCAGTAATAGGAGGGACCTTCTCACTGAAGCTTTCTTT.

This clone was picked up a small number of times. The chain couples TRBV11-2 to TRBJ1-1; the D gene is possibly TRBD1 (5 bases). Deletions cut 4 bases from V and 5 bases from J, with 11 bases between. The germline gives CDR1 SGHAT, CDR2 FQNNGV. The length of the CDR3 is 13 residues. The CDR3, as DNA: TGTGCCAGCAGCTGGGGGGAAGGAACTGAAGCTTTCTTT. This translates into CASSWGEGTEAFF.

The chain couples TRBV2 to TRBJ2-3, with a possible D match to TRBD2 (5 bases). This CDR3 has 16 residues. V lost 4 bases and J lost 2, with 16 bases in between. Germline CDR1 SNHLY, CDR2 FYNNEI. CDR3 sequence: CASSGGWPAPTDTQYF. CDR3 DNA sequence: TGTGCCAGCAGTGGCGGGTGGCCGGCTCCCACAGATACGCAGTATTTT.

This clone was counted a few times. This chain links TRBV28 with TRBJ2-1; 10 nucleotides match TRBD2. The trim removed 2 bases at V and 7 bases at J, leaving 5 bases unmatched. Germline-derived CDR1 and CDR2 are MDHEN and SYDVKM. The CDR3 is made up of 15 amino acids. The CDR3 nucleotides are TGTGCCAGCAGTTTAAGCGGGAGGGTGGGGAATGAGCAGTTCTTC. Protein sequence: CASSLSGRVGNEQFF.

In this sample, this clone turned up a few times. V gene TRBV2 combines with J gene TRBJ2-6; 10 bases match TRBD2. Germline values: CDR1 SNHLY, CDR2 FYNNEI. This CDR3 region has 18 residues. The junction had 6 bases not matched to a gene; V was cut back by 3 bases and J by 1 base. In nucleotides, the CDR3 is TGTGCCAGCAGTGACTTACTAGCGGGAAGTTCTGGGGCCAACGTCCTGACTTTC. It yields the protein CASSDLLAGSSGANVLTF. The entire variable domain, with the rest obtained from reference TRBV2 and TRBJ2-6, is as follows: EPEVTQTPSHQVTQMGQEVILRCVPISNHLYFYWYRQILGQKVEFLVSFYNNEISEKSEIFDDQFSVERPDGSNFTLKIRSTKLEDSAMYFCASSDLLAGSSGANVLTFGAGSRLTVL.

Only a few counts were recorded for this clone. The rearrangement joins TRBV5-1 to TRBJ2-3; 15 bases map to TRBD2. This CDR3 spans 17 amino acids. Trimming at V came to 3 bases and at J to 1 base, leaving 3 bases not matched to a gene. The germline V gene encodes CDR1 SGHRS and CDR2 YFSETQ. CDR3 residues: CASSSGLAGGRTDTQYF. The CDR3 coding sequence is TGCGCCAGCAGCTCCGGACTAGCGGGAGGGCGCACAGATACGCAGTATTTT.

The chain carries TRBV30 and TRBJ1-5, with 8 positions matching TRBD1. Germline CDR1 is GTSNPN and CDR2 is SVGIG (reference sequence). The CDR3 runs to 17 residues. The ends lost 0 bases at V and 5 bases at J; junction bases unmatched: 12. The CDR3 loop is CAWSVRSGDRGDQPQHF. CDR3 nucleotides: TGTGCCTGGAGTGTAAGGTCAGGAGACAGGGGAGATCAGCCCCAGCATTTT.

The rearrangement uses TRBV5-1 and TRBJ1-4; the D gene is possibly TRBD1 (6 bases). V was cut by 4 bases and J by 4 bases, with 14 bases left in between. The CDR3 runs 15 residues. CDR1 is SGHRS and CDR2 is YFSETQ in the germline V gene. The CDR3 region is CASSNRQESNEKLFF. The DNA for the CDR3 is TGCGCCAGCAGCAATCGACAGGAAAGTAATGAAAAACTGTTTTTT.

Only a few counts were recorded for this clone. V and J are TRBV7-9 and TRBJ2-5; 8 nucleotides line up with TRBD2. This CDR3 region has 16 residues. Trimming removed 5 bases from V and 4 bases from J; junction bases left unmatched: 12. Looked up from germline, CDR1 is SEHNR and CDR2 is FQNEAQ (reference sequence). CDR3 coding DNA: TGTGCCAGCAGCCCCGACCTTAGCGGGATCGGAGAGACCCAGTACTTC. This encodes CASSPDLSGIGETQYF.

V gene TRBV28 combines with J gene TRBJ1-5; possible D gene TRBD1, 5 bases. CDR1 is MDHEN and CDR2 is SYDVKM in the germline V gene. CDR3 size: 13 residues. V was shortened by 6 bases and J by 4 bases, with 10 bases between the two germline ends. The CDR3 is CASRQTENQPQHF. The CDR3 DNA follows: TGTGCCAGCAGACAGACAGAAAATCAGCCCCAGCATTTT.

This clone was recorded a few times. In DNA, the CDR3 is TGTGCCAGCAGCCGACTAGCAGATGAGCAGTTCTTC. It is translated as CASSRLADEQFF. The chain is built from TRBV2 and TRBJ2-1, with 7 bases identical to TRBD2. V lost 6 bases and J lost 8; bases outside the gene matches: 4. There are 12 residues in the CDR3. Germline V CDR1 and CDR2: SNHLY, FYNNEI.

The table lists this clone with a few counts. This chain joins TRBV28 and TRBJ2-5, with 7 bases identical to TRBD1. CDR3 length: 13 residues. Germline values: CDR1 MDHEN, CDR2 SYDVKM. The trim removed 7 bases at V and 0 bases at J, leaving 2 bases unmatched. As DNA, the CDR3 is TGTGCCAGCATCCAGGGGGACCAAGAGACCCAGTACTTC. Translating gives CASIQGDQETQYF.